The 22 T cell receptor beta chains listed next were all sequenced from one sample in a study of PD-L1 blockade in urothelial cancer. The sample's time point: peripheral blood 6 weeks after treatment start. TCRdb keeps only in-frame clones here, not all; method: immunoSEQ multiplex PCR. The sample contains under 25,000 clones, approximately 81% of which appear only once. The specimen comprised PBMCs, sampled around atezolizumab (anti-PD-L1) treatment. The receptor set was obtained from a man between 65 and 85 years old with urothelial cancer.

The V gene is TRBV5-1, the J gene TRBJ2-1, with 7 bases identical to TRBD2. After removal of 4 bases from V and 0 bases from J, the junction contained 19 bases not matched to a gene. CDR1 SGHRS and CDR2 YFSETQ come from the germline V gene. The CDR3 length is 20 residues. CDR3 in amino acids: CASSRRGIAGPNYSYNEQFF. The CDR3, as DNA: TGCGCCAGCAGCCGAAGAGGAATAGCGGGTCCTAACTACTCCTACAATGAGCAGTTCTTC.

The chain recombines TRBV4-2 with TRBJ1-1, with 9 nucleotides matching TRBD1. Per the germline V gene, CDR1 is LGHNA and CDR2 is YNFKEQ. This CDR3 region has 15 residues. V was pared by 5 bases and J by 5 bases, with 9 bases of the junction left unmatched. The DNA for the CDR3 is TGTGCCAGCAGCGCACAGGGGGCTGAGGGTACTGAAGCTTTCTTT. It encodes CASSAQGAEGTEAFF.

This CDR3 is CASSGSGFSGANVLTF. CDR3 DNA sequence: TGTGCCAGTAGTGGATCGGGATTCTCTGGGGCCAACGTCCTGACTTTC. The V and J genes are TRBV19 and TRBJ2-6; D perhaps matches TRBD2 (5 bases). Trimming took 5 bases from V and 0 from J, leaving 11 bases between them. The CDR3 length is 16 residues. The germline gives CDR1 LNHDA, CDR2 SQIVND (reference sequence).

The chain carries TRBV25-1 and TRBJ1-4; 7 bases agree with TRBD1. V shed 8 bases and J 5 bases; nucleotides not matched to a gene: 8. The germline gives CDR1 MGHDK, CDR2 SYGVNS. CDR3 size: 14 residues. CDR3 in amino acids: CASAGGQINEKLFF. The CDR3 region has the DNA TGTGCCAGCGCAGGGGGACAAATCAATGAAAAACTGTTTTTT.

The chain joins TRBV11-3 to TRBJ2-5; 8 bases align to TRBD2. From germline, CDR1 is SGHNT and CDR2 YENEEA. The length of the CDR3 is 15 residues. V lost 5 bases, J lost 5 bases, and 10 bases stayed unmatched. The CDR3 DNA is TGTGCCAGCAGCAAAGCGGGAGAGAGGGAGGAGACCCAGTACTTC. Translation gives CASSKAGEREETQYF.

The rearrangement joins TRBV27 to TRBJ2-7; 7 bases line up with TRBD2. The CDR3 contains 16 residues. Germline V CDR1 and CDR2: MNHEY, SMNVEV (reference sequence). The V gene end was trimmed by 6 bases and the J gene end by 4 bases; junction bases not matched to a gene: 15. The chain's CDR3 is CASRKRGGSPEYEQYF. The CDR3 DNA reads TGTGCCAGCAGAAAACGTGGCGGGAGCCCTGAATACGAGCAGTACTTC.

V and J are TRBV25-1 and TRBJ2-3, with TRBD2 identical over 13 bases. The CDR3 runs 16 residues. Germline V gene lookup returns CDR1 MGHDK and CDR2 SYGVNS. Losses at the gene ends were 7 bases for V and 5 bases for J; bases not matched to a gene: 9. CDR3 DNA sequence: TGTGCCAGCACACGGACTAGCGGGAGTGGTATAGATACGCAGTATTTT. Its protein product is CASTRTSGSGIDTQYF.

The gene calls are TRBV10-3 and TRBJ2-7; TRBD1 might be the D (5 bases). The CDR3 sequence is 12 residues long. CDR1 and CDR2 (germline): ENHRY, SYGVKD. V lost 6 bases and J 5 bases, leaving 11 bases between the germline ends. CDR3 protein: CAIRGTGDEQYF. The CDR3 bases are TGTGCCATCAGGGGAACAGGAGACGAGCAGTACTTC.

The CDR3 coding sequence is TGCAGCGTCAGGGCCTTCGGGGCCAACGTCCTGACTTTC. Translating gives CSVRAFGANVLTF. The V call is TRBV29-1, the J call TRBJ2-6; a possible D gene is TRBD1 (5 bases). Trimming cost V 6 bases and J 4 bases, with 10 bases left between them. The CDR3 is made up of 13 amino acids. Germline V CDR1 and CDR2: SQVTM, ANQGSEA.

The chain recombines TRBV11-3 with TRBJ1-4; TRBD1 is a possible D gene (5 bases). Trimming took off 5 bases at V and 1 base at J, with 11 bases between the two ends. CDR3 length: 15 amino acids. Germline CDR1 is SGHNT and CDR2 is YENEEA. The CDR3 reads CASSAYGGTNEKLFF. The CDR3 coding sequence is TGTGCCAGCAGCGCCTACGGGGGAACTAATGAAAAACTGTTTTTT.

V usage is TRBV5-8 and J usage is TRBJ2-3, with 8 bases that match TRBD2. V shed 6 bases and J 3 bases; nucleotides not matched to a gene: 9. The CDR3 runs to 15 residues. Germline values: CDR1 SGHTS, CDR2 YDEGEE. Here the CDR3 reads CASMAGGRSTDTQYF. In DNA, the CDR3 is TGTGCCAGCATGGCGGGGGGCCGGAGTACAGATACGCAGTATTTT.

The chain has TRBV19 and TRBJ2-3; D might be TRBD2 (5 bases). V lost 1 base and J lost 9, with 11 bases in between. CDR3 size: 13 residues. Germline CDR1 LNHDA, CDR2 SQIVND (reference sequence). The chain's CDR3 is CASSIGGRGTQYF. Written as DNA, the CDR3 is TGTGCCAGTAGTATAGGCGGGCGAGGAACGCAGTATTTT.

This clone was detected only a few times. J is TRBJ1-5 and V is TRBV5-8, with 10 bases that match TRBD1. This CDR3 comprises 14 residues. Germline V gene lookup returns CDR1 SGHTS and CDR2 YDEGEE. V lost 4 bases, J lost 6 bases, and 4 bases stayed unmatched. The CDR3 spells CASSLTGGRQPQHF. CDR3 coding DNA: TGTGCCAGCAGCCTGACAGGGGGCCGTCAGCCCCAGCATTTT. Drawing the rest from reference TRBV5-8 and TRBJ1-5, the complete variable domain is EAGVTQSPTHLIKTRGQQATLRCSPISGHTSVYWYQQALGLGLQFLLWYDEGEERNRGNFPPRFSGRQFPNYSSELNVNALELEDSALYLCASSLTGGRQPQHFGDGTRLSIL.

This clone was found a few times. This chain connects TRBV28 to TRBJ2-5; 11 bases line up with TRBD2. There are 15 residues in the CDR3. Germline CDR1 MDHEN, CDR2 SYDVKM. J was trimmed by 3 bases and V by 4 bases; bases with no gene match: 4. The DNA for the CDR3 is TGTGCCAGCAGTTCTCTAGCGGGAGGTAAAGAGACCCAGTACTTC. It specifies CASSSLAGGKETQYF.

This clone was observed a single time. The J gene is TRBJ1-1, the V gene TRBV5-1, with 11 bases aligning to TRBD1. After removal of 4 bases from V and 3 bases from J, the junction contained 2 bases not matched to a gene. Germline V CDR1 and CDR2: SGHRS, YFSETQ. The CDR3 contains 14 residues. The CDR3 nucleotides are TGCGCCAGCAGCGGGACAGGGGGAGACACTGAAGCTTTCTTT. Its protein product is CASSGTGGDTEAFF.

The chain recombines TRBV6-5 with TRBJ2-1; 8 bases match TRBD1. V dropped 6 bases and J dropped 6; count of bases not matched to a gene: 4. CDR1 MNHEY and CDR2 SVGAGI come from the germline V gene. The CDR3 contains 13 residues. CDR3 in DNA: TGTGCCAGCAGCCAAACAGGGGGCAATGAGCAGTTCTTC. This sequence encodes CASSQTGGNEQFF.

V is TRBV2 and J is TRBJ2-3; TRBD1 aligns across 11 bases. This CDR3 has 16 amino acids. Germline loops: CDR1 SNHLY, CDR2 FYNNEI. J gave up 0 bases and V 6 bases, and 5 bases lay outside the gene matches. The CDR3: CASSFGTGGSTDTQYF. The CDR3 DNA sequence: TGTGCCAGCAGCTTTGGGACAGGGGGAAGCACAGATACGCAGTATTTT.

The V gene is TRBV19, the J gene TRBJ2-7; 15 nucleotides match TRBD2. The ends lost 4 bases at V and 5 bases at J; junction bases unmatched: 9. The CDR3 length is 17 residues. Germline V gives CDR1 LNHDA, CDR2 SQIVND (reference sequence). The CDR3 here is CASSTGTSGRRPHEQYF. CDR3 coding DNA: TGTGCCAGTAGTACCGGGACTAGCGGGAGGAGACCCCACGAGCAGTACTTC.

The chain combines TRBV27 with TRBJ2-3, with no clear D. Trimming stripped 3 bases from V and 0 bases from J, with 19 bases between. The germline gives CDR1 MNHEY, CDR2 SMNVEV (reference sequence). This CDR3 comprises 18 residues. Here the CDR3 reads CASSFRLLLSHSTDTQYF. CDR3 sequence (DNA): TGTGCCAGCAGTTTTCGTCTCTTACTATCACATAGCACAGATACGCAGTATTTT.

The CDR3 DNA follows: TGTGCCAGCAGCCCCGAGGCGGGAGGGTGGAATGAGCAGTTCTTC. Translation: CASSPEAGGWNEQFF. The genes are TRBV5-4 and TRBJ2-1; 9 positions match TRBD2. Trimming took 4 bases from V and 7 from J; bases not matched to a gene: 9. The CDR3 runs 15 residues. Germline CDR1 reads SGHNT; CDR2 reads YYREEE (reference sequence).

CDR3 nucleotides: TGCGCCAGCAGCTTGGGGGGCACCTACGAGCAGTACTTC. Translating it yields CASSLGGTYEQYF. V and J are TRBV5-1 and TRBJ2-7; a weak D match, TRBD1 (5 bases). V lost 0 bases and J lost 2, with 6 bases in between. CDR1 and CDR2 (germline): SGHRS, YFSETQ. The CDR3 runs 13 residues.

CDR3 sequence reads: CATSRDNDRNTIYF. The CDR3 DNA follows: TGTGCCACCAGCAGAGATAATGACAGAAACACCATATATTTT. The chain couples TRBV15 to TRBJ1-3, with unresolved D. V lost 0 bases, J lost 5 bases, and 8 bases lay in between. The germline V gene encodes CDR1 LNHNV and CDR2 YYDKDF (reference sequence). The CDR3 runs to 14 residues.